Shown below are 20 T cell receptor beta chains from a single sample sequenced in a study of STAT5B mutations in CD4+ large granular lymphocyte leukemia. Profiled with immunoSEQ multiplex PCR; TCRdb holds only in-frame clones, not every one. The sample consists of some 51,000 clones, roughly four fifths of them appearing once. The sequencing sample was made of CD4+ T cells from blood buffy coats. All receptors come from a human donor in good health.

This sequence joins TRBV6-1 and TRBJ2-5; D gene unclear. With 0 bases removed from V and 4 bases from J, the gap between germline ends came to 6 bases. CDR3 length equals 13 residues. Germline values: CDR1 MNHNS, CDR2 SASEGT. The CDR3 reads CASSEAHPETQYF. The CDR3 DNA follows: TGTGCCAGCAGTGAAGCCCATCCAGAGACCCAGTACTTC.

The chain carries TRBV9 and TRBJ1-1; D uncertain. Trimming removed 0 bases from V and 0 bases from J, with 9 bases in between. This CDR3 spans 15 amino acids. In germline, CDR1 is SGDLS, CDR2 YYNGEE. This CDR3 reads CASSVDPAMNTEAFF. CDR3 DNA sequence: TGTGCCAGCAGCGTAGACCCAGCTATGAACACTGAAGCTTTCTTT.

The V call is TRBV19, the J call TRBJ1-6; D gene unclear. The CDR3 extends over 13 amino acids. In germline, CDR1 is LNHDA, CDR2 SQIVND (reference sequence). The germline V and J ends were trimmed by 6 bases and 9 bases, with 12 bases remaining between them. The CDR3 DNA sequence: TGTGCCAGTAGAAGGAAGGAGGGTTCACCCCTCCACTTT. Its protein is CASRRKEGSPLHF.

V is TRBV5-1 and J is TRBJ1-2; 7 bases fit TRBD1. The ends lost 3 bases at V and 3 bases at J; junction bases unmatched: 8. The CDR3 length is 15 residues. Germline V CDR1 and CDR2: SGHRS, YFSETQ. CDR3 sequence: CASSYGQAGDYGYTF. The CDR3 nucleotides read TGCGCCAGCAGCTACGGACAGGCGGGGGACTATGGCTACACCTTC.

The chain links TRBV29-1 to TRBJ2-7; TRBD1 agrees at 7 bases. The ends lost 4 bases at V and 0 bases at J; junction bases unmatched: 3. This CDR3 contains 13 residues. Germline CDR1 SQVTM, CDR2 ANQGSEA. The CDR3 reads CSVGQGNSYEQYF. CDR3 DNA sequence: TGCAGCGTTGGACAGGGCAACTCCTACGAGCAGTACTTC.

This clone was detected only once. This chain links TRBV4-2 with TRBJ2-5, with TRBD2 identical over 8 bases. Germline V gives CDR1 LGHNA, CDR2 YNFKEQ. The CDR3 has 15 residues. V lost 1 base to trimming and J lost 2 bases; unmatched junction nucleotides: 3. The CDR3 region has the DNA TGTGCCAGCAGCCAAGTGTCTAGCGGGCAAGAGACCCAGTACTTC. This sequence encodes CASSQVSSGQETQYF.

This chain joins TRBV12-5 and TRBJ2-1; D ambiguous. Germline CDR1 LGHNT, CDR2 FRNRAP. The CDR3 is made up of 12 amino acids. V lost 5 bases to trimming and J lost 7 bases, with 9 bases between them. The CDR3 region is CASGLTRNEQFF. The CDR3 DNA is TGTGCTAGTGGTCTGACGCGGAATGAGCAGTTCTTC.

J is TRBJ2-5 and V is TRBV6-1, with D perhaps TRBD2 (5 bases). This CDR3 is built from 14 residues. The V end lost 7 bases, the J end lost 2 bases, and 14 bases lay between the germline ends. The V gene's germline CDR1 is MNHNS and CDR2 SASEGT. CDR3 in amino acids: CASTFLTGQETQYF. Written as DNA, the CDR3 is TGTGCCAGCACTTTTCTGACGGGACAAGAGACCCAGTACTTC.

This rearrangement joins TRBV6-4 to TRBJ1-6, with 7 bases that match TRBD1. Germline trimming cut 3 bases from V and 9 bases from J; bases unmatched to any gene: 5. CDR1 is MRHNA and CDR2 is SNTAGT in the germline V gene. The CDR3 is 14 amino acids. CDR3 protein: CASSEQGQGSPLHF. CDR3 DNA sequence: TGTGCCAGCAGTGAACAGGGGCAGGGTTCACCCCTCCACTTT.

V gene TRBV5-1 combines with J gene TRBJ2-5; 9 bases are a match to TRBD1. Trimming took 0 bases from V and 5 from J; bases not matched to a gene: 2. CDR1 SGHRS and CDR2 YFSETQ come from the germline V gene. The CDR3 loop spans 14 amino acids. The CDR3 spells CASSLGTGAETQYF. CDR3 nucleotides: TGCGCCAGCAGCTTGGGGACAGGGGCGGAGACCCAGTACTTC.

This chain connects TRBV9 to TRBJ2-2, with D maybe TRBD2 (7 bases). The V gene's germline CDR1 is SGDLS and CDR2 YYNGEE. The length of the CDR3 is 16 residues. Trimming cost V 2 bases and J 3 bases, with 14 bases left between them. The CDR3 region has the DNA TGTGCCAGCAGCGTCTTAGGGGGGGGCGACACCGGGGAGCTGTTTTTT. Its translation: CASSVLGGGDTGELFF.

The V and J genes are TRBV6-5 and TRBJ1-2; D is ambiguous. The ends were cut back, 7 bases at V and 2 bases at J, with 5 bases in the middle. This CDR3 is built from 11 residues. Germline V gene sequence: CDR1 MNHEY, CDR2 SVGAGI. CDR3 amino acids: CASTQNYGYTF. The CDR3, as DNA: TGTGCCAGCACCCAGAACTATGGCTACACCTTC.

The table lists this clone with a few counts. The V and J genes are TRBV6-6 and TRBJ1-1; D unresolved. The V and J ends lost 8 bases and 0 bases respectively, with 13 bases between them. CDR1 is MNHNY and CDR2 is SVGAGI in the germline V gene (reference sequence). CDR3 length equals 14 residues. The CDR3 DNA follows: TGTGCCAGCCGCGGCGGACTTATGAACACTGAAGCTTTCTTT. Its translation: CASRGGLMNTEAFF.

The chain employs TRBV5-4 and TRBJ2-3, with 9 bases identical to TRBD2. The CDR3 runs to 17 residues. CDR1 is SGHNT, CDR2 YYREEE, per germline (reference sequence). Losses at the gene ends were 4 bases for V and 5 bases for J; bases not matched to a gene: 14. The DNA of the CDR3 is TGTGCCAGCAGCACCCCCTATGGCGGGAGGGCCCTAGATACGCAGTATTTT. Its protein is CASSTPYGGRALDTQYF.

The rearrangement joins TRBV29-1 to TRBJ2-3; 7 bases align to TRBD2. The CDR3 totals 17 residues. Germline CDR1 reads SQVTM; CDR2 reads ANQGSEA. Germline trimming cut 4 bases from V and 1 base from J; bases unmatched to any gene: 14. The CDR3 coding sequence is TGCAGCGTTGCGGGCTCCTTATTAGGACTAGGCACAGATACGCAGTATTTT. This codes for CSVAGSLLGLGTDTQYF.

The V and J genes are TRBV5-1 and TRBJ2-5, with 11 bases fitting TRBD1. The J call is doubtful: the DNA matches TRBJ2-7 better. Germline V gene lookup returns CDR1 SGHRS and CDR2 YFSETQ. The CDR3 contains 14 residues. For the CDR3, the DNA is TGCGCCAGCAGCCGGGGGACAGGGGGTTACGAGCAGTACTTC. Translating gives CASSRGTGGYEQYF.

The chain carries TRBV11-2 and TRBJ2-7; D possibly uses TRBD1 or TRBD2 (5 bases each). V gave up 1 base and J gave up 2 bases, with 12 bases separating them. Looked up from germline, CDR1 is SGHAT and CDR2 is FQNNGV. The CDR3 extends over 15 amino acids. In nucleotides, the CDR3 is TGTGCCAGCAGCTTAGGTAACGGGACGGCCTACGAGCAGTACTTC. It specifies CASSLGNGTAYEQYF.

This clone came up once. CDR3 residues: CASSLLGGADTQYF. The DNA of the CDR3 is TGTGCCAGCAGCTTATTGGGTGGGGCAGATACGCAGTATTTT. The chain combines TRBV7-3 with TRBJ2-3; D is uncertain. Germline CDR1 and CDR2: SGHTA and FQGTGA. There are 14 residues in the CDR3. The germline V and J ends were trimmed by 2 bases and 4 bases, with 10 bases remaining between them.

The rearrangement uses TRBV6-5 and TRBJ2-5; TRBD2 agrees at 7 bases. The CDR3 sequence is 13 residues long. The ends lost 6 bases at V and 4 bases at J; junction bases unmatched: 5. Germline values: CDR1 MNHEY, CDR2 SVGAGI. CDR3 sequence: CASRWGGRETQYF. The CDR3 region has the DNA TGTGCCAGCAGGTGGGGGGGAAGAGAGACCCAGTACTTC.

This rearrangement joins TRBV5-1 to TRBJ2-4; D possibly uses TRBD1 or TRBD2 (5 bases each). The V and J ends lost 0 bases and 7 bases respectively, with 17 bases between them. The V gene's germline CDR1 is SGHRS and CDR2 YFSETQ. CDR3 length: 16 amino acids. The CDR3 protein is CASSLVTRGRGNIQYF. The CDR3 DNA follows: TGCGCCAGCAGCTTGGTAACCCGGGGAAGGGGCAACATTCAGTACTTC.